This T cell receptor beta chain originates from a study of blood T cells in healthy people across ages (dated by TCRdb to 2013 to 2016). For context, the study as a whole: In model experiments, roughly one uniquely barcoded TCR beta cDNA molecule per two T cells was captured by template switching. The study measured age-related changes in TCR beta repertoire diversity using deep sequencing normalized with unique cDNA molecular identifiers. The donors were split into four age groups: young (average approximately 16 years), middle-aged (roughly 42), aged (more than 55) and long-lived (approximately 80). To avoid experimental bias, donors of different ages were randomly spread across the sequencing lanes. Two additional independent replicas of 1 million unique cDNA reads from the same blood draw were analyzed for two donors (one aged 18 to 29 and one aged 80 or older). General conclusions and limits of the study: Compared with the aged group, more naive CD4+ T cells, fewer expanded clones and increased TCR diversity were shown by the long-lived group, suggesting age selection. Observed TCR beta diversity per million T cells fell roughly linearly with age, and a significant reduction was already apparent by age around 39. Because donor CMV infection status was unknown, age-related changes in expanded clonotypes were potentially confounded. Estimates of total diversity based on one million sequenced T cells were considered lower bounds and underestimates. Since profiling was done on bulk unsorted PBMCs, naive and antigen-experienced compartments could not be conclusively compared. The percentage of naive T cells measured by flow cytometry correlated strongly with observed TCR beta diversity.

The library was generated by 5' RACE. This sample was sequenced with an Illumina HiSeq 2500. The second PCR ran for about 6 to 11 cycles and used a J-beta primer mix along with a sample-barcoded 5' primer. Each TCR beta cDNA molecule received a unique molecular identifier from a template-switch 5' adaptor carrying 12 random nucleotides. Each sample yielded at least 2.5 million CDR3-containing paired-end reads. All of the RNA was converted into first-strand cDNA using the Mint cDNA synthesis kit, with a TRBC-specific oligonucleotide serving as the primer. Following uracil-DNA glycosylase treatment, all cDNA underwent a first 18-cycle PCR with the universal primers M1SS and BC2_uni_R. Per the authors' processing: Normalization of each sample was performed by random selection of 1 million high-quality reads, each carrying a distinct molecular identifier. Reads sharing molecular identifiers were discarded rather than binned into consensus sequences. MiTCR, with a Q25 quality threshold and the strictest error-elimination algorithm, was used for CDR3 identification, clonotype clustering and error correction. A nonparametric unseen species model with Euler transformation was used to estimate lower-bound total TCR beta diversity. TCRdb applied fastp at Q25 and MiXCR to the public reads, then kept only in-frame beta chains. Rows matching on CDR3 protein sequence are summarized as one entry with the most common DNA and genes. The V and J calls reflect TCRdb's pipeline rather than the authors' work. Counted in this sample were around 940,000 distinct CDR3 sequences; approximately 50% of them appeared once. In total, the top ten clones hold roughly 23% of the sample.

Systemically healthy Caucasian individuals from Russia, 35 to 50 in total and aged about 6 to 90 years, were included as donors. About 9.1 milliliters of peripheral blood were collected from each donor into EDTA-treated Vacutainer tubes. Ficoll-Paque density-gradient centrifugation was used to isolate PBMCs, with at least 7 million per sample. Total RNA was extracted from PBMCs with Trizol reagent, with at least 6 micrograms obtained per sample. The percentages of naive CD45RAhigh/CD27high T cells were determined by flow cytometry on a PBMC aliquot from every donor. As to this clonotype: What antigen it recognizes has not been identified. No per-base quality is available; no much larger clone lies one base away.

V ends up 4 bases short and J 0 bases short, with an unmatched junction base count of 5. Per the germline V gene, MGHRA is the CDR1 and YSYEKL is the CDR2. Including the terminal cysteine and phenylalanine, the CDR3 comprises 17 residues. Here the CDR3 DNA is all that survives: 51 bases in frame from base 1. This chain is built from TRBV4-1 and TRBJ2-3; TRBD2 matches 12 bases in the middle. Sample: blood. This clonotype was obtained from a woman aged 60-70 years in good health. Read as DNA, the sequence is TGCGCCAGCAGCCTGACTAGCGGGAGCTCTAGCACAGATACGCAGTATTTT. Its amino acids are CASSLTSGSSSTDTQYF.